The next 15 T cell receptor beta chains were all read from a single sample in a study of blood T cell repertoires in COVID-19. Profiled with immunoSEQ multiplex PCR; TCRdb holds only in-frame clones, not every one. Here the sample spans roughly 250,000 clones, roughly nine tenths being singletons. The sequenced material came from PBMCs or T cells enriched from blood (not recorded which). Source of these receptors: a woman between 18 and 29 years old who had recovered from COVID-19.

This chain joins TRBV5-4 and TRBJ1-2, with TRBD1 matching over 11 bases. CDR1 SGHNT and CDR2 YYREEE come from the germline V gene (reference sequence). The J segment lost 8 bases and the V segment lost 2 bases, leaving 8 bases of the junction unmatched. The CDR3 consists of 15 residues. CDR3 DNA: TGTGCCAGCAGCTTCGGGACAGGGGGTCCCTTGGGCTACACCTTC. This codes for CASSFGTGGPLGYTF.

In this sample, this clone turned up once. This chain's CDR3 is CASSYPGSGNTEAFF. The DNA for the CDR3 is TGTGCCAGCAGTTACCCGGGGTCTGGTAACACTGAAGCTTTCTTT. V gene TRBV6-6 combines with J gene TRBJ1-1, with D unresolved. V was trimmed by 2 bases and J by 2 bases, leaving 12 bases between them. This CDR3 has 15 residues. Germline V CDR1 and CDR2: MNHNY, SVGAGI (reference sequence).

The DNA for the CDR3 is TGTGCCAGCAGCGTGACAGGGGCCCTAGCCAAAAACATTCAGTACTTC. Amino acids: CASSVTGALAKNIQYF. The rearrangement links TRBV9 to TRBJ2-4; 8 bases agree with TRBD1. V shed 2 bases and J 0 bases; nucleotides not matched to a gene: 4. Germline V gene data show CDR1 as SGDLS and CDR2 as YYNGEE. The CDR3 length is 16 residues. The whole variable domain, filled in from reference TRBV9 and TRBJ2-4, reads DSGVTQTPKHLITATGQRVTLRCSPRSGDLSVYWYQQSLDQGLQFLIQYYNGEERAKGNILERFSAQQFPDLHSELNLSSLELGDSALYFCASSVTGALAKNIQYFGAGTRLSVL.

The chain is built from TRBV11-2 and TRBJ1-1, with D perhaps matching TRBD1 (6 bases). V shed 5 bases and J shed 10 bases, with 14 bases lying between them. The CDR3 loop spans 12 amino acids. Germline CDR1 reads SGHAT; CDR2 reads FQNNGV. The CDR3 region is CASSAIRGGAFF. The CDR3 DNA is TGTGCCAGCAGCGCCATAAGGGGGGGAGCTTTCTTT.

The chain couples TRBV4-2 to TRBJ2-5; 7 bases line up with TRBD1. The germline V gene has CDR1 LGHNA and CDR2 YNFKEQ. The trim removed 0 bases at V and 1 base at J, leaving 5 bases unmatched. CDR3 length: 16 residues. CDR3 amino acids: CASSQDSAGGQETQYF. CDR3 sequence (DNA): TGTGCCAGCAGCCAAGATAGCGCAGGGGGCCAAGAGACCCAGTACTTC.

The chain is built from TRBV7-8 and TRBJ2-7; 10 bases fit TRBD1. The CDR3 extends over 16 amino acids. V lost 5 bases and J lost 2; bases outside the gene matches: 9. In germline, CDR1 is SGHVS, CDR2 FQNEAQ. CDR3 DNA: TGTGCCAGCAGCGCGGGCCCCGGACAGGGGGCCTACGAGCAGTACTTC. It codes for CASSAGPGQGAYEQYF. Full variable domain (remainder filled in from reference TRBV7-8 and TRBJ2-7): GAGVSQSPRYKVAKRGQDVALRCDPISGHVSLFWYQQALGQGPEFLTYFQNEAQLDKSGLPSDRFFAERPEGSVSTLKIQRTQQEDSAVYLCASSAGPGQGAYEQYFGPGTRLTVT.

The CDR3 sequence is CAWIQGGGVYGYTF. Written as DNA, the CDR3 is TGTGCCTGGATTCAAGGTGGAGGAGTCTATGGCTACACCTTC. This chain links TRBV30 with TRBJ1-2, with D unresolved. Germline CDR1 reads GTSNPN; CDR2 reads SVGIG (reference sequence). The CDR3 is made up of 14 amino acids. With 4 bases removed from V and 4 bases from J, the gap between germline ends came to 16 bases.

V gene TRBV7-6 combines with J gene TRBJ2-7; 7 bases fit TRBD1. Per the germline V gene, CDR1 is SGHVS and CDR2 is FNYEAQ. CDR3 length: 14 amino acids. V dropped 4 bases and J dropped 6; count of bases not matched to a gene: 9. CDR3 in amino acids: CASSSQQGTGEQYF. The CDR3 DNA reads TGTGCCAGCAGCTCCCAACAGGGGACCGGCGAGCAGTACTTC.

V gene TRBV19 combines with J gene TRBJ2-7; TRBD1 agrees at 7 bases. Losses at the gene ends were 5 bases for V and 3 bases for J; bases not matched to a gene: 4. Germline V gives CDR1 LNHDA, CDR2 SQIVND (reference sequence). The CDR3 runs 13 residues. CDR3 amino acids: CASSRQGNYEQYF. The DNA of the CDR3 is TGTGCCAGTAGTCGACAGGGAAACTACGAGCAGTACTTC.

The V gene is TRBV9, the J gene TRBJ1-1; D is perhaps TRBD1 (6 bases). In germline, CDR1 is SGDLS, CDR2 YYNGEE. This CDR3 region has 16 residues. Trimming shortened V by 0 bases and J by 2 bases, and 14 bases separated the two germline ends. The CDR3 DNA reads as TGTGCCAGCAGCGTAGATACAGGGTACGGAAACACTGAAGCTTTCTTT. This sequence encodes CASSVDTGYGNTEAFF.

The rearrangement links TRBV6-5 to TRBJ1-2, with D possibly matching TRBD1 (5 bases). The ends were cut back, 2 bases at V and 4 bases at J, with 14 bases in the middle. This CDR3 has 15 residues. Germline values: CDR1 MNHEY, CDR2 SVGAGI. CDR3 DNA: TGTGCCAGCAGTTACGGTGATTCGACAGCCTATGGCTACACCTTC. This codes for CASSYGDSTAYGYTF.

J is TRBJ1-3 and V is TRBV28; possibly TRBD1 for D (5 bases). Germline loops: CDR1 MDHEN, CDR2 SYDVKM. Trimming cost V 6 bases and J 2 bases, with 17 bases left between them. CDR3 size: 16 residues. As DNA, the CDR3 is TGTGCCAGCAGGCCTAACCTGGGGGGTACTGGAAACACCATATATTTT. This codes for CASRPNLGGTGNTIYF.

This clone was counted a single time. V usage is TRBV4-2 and J usage is TRBJ1-2; D is unclear. The CDR3 loop spans 14 amino acids. Germline V gives CDR1 LGHNA, CDR2 YNFKEQ. Trimming left V 1 base short and J 2 bases short, with 8 bases between. CDR3 DNA: TGTGCCAGCAGCCAAGCGACTCAAAACTATGGCTACACCTTC. This gives the protein CASSQATQNYGYTF.

The chain combines TRBV7-2 with TRBJ1-1; no clear D. This CDR3 region has 13 residues. Trimming pared 4 bases from V and 3 bases from J, leaving 9 bases between. The germline V gene encodes CDR1 SGHTA and CDR2 FQGNSA. Written as DNA, the CDR3 is TGTGCCAGCAGCTGGGCCGCCTACACTGAAGCTTTCTTT. It yields the protein CASSWAAYTEAFF.

The chain has TRBV28 and TRBJ1-3, with D hard to call. The V end lost 11 bases, the J end lost 2 bases, and 13 bases lay between the germline ends. CDR3 length: 13 amino acids. The germline gives CDR1 MDHEN, CDR2 SYDVKM. CDR3 nucleotides: TGTGCCGCCCTGGAGGGAGCTGGAAACACCATATATTTT. Protein sequence: CAALEGAGNTIYF.